The T cell receptor (beta chain) under discussion was sequenced for a study of high-grade serous ovarian cancer treatment subgroups (dated by TCRdb to 2020 to 2022). In the study overall: Sequencing yielded a mean of approximately 15,000 reads and thousands of unique TCR beta rearrangements per sample. Under a laparoscopic triage algorithm, patients with high-grade serous ovarian cancer were grouped by complete gross resection or by neoadjuvant chemotherapy response, and the study profiled the TCR beta repertoires of these patients. A cohort of about 30 patients was included: roughly 10 with no residual disease after primary surgery (R0), roughly 10 who were excellent NACT responders, and roughly 10 who were poor NACT responders. Each patient contributed one primary tumor and two metastatic tumor samples, giving approximately 91 samples in total. The research as a whole found: Repertoire similarity between tumors of the same patient ranged about 0.095 to 0.79, whereas almost no similarity was seen between different patients. Spatial information was not captured by bulk tumor TCR sequencing, so insight into HGSC tumor complexity and diversity was limited. TCR clonal relatedness was found to be positively correlated with neoantigen level and, by trend, with copy number variation and mutation load derived from whole-genome sequencing. TCR repertoire analyses focused on CDR3; CDR1 and CDR2 were not analyzed.

With respect to this clone: Which antigen it targets is not known. Base qualities are missing; no much larger clone stands one base away.

The 75 to 100 tumor samples underwent high-throughput TCR profiling with ImmunoSEQ. In the original analysis: The repertoire diversity metrics included richness (unique productive sequences), clonality, evenness and relatedness, and the Bhattacharyya coefficient was used to measure similarity between samples. In a sensitivity analysis, TCRs with fewer than two reads were excluded, and consistent conclusions were obtained. Sourced from immuneACCESS, this table was stored by TCRdb with only in-frame sequences that have V and J called. A share of the clones is absent; for the studies checked, an unresolved V gene accounts for under half, and the remainder has no known explanation. For V, J and clone size, that table is used; D and trimming come from the DNA. The sample yields more than 35,000 clones; about 79% were counted once. The top ten clones comprise 3.1% of the sample. The germline V gene gives CDR1 as SGHRS and CDR2 as YFSETQ. Reading from cysteine to phenylalanine, the CDR3 counts 19 amino acids. The kept DNA is CDR3 alone, 57 bases in frame from the first base. The V end loses 0 bases and the J end loses 1 base, and a stretch of 22 bases separates them.

The tumor samples were collected prior to definitive surgery or chemotherapy. Genomic DNA extraction was performed by the MD Anderson Biospecimen Extraction Resource, and TCR sequencing was carried out by the MD Anderson Cancer Genomics Laboratory. The specimen sequenced was tumor tissue. The sequence was obtained from a human donor with high-grade serous ovarian cancer. The rearrangement combines TRBV5-1 with TRBJ1-1; the D gene is possibly TRBD1, with 5 bases matching. This receptor carries the CDR3 CASSLGLGQGKNQNTEAFF. The DNA reads as follows: TGCGCCAGCAGCTTGGGCTTAGGGCAGGGAAAGAATCAGAACACTGAAGCTTTCTTT.